This T cell receptor (beta chain) was profiled in a study of response to subunit inactivated influenza vaccine. Study-wide findings and caveats: A suggestion made by the authors is that each seasonal influenza vaccination recruits few new T cells.

A single record per CDR3 protein comes from TCRdb applying MiXCR to the RT-PCR reads. The table shows hundreds of thousands of distinct CDR3 sequences, with less than 20% occurring only once. The CDR3 consists of 17 residues. V trimming: 8 bases; J trimming: 8 bases; junction bases outside the gene matches: 15. This clonotype occurred a few times. Antigen unknown. V gene TRBV12-3 or TRBV12-4 combines with J gene TRBJ2-1; TRBD2 matches 13 bases. The material sequenced was PBMCs from blood, taken 5 to 6 days after vaccination. This sequence was found in a man between 45 and 60 years old who received an inactivated influenza vaccine. The CDR3 here is CASGAGTSGDRWDEQFF. DNA of the CDR3: TGTGCCAGCGGGGCCGGGACTAGCGGGGATCGGTGGGATGAGCAGTTCTTC.